This entry is about one T cell receptor (beta chain). Antigen specificity is unknown. The data derive from a study of T cell repertoires in cytomegalovirus infection. Study background: Carrying CMV and the relevant HLA type showed in public TCR beta signatures.

TCRdb reanalysed the reads using MiXCR and keeps one entry per CDR3 protein. The table shows around 450,000 distinct CDR3 sequences, with about 33% occurring only once. Study-wide results and caveats: The ex vivo response was dominated by HLA-C-restricted CMV-specific TCR beta clonotypes.

Germline V gives CDR1 SGHAT, CDR2 FQNNGV. V gave up 3 bases and J gave up 2 bases, with 16 bases separating them. This CDR3 has 16 residues. The sequenced sample consisted of PBMCs. This TCR derives from a human donor in good health (CMV status not recorded). Some clones in this sample may be carry-over from other donors' samples. The chain links TRBV11-2 to TRBJ2-5; D possibly corresponds to TRBD2 (6 bases). CDR3 residues: CASSFSRSSGQETQYF. DNA of the CDR3: TGTGCCAGCAGCTTTAGTCGGTCCAGCGGGCAAGAGACCCAGTACTTC.